This TCR beta chain was sequenced in a study of shared clonotypes between healthy human individuals. Study findings and constraints: Non-shared clonotypes had lower generation probabilities than those shared by all four donors.

Free of recent acute infections or vaccinations, the donors were healthy HIV-negative adults. All donors were Caucasian adults living in Nashville, Tennessee. The germline V gene encodes CDR1 SGHRS and CDR2 YFSETQ. The germline V and J ends were trimmed by 0 bases and 7 bases, with 14 bases remaining between them. The CDR3 extends over 15 amino acids. Note on this clone: Its antigen remains unknown.

TCRdb's copy holds only in-frame clones and misses some; the assay was immunoSEQ multiplex PCR. The data show 150,000 to 200,000 clones, with around 93% seen just once and 0.067% held by the top ten. This clonotype was obtained from a woman in her 30s in good health. The sequencing sample was made of naive CD4+ T cells sorted from blood. The subset here: CD45RA+ positively selected. The gene calls are TRBV5-1 and TRBJ2-1; D gene unclear. CDR3 sequence reads: CASSLEVRLVNEQFF. The CDR3 DNA follows: TGCGCCAGCAGCTTGGAGGTTAGGCTAGTTAATGAGCAGTTCTTC. Filled out from reference TRBV5-1 and TRBJ2-1, the complete variable domain reads KAGVTQTPRYLIKTRGQQVTLSCSPISGHRSVSWYQQTPGQGLQFLFEYFSETQRNKGNFPGRFSGRQFSNSRSEMNVSTLELGDSALYLCASSLEVRLVNEQFFGPGTRLTVL.